This T cell receptor (beta chain) was recorded in a study of T cells in Graves' hyperthyroidism and ophthalmopathy. Study outcomes and limitations: With a median lead of around 6.7 months before onset, the model predicted ophthalmopathy. In the blood, most expanded thyroid clonotypes above 0.001 appeared as well.

The germline V gene encodes CDR1 SNHLY and CDR2 FYNNEI. The CDR3 is 11 amino acids. V was shortened by 7 bases and J by 4 bases, with 8 bases between the two germline ends. RNA transcripts served as the template for amplifying TCR beta CDR3 regions. First-round RT-PCR with HTBI primers amplified the TCR CDR3 region. TCRdb ran MiXCR on the multiplex PCR reads and lists one entry per CDR3 protein. The table has around 190,000 distinct CDR3 sequences, about a sixth seen once. Graves' hyperthyroidism was deemed stable given no ophthalmopathy progression within 18 months. Exclusions: uncontrolled infection, other autoimmune disease, pregnancy, lactation. This clonotype came up many times. Its antigen remains unknown.

The source is a woman in her forties or fifties with Graves' hyperthyroidism. The J gene is TRBJ2-7, the V gene TRBV2; no clear D gene. Sequencing was carried out using blood. The CDR3 reads CASMPLYEQYF. CDR3 coding DNA: TGTGCCAGCATGCCTCTTTACGAGCAGTACTTC.